These T cell receptor beta chains were read from a single sample in a study of blood T cell repertoires in COVID-19. Produced via immunoSEQ multiplex PCR; TCRdb's table is partial and in-frame only. The sample yields around 62,000 clones, 85% seen once. Material: peripheral blood. These TCRs come from a man between 45 and 60 years old with acute or convalescent COVID-19. The CDR3 runs from the conserved cysteine through the conserved F or W. D genes are given only for firm matches. Not every row has a clone size; where given, it reads once, few, many or a size class.

CDR3	DNA	D	V	size	J
CASSYSREAEAFF	TGTGCCAGCAGTTACTCGAGGGAGGCCGAAGCTTTCTTT	-	TRBV6-5	-	TRBJ1-1
CASSPRQDTEAFF	TGTGCCAGCAGCCCAAGACAGGATACTGAAGCTTTCTTT	-	TRBV11-1	-	TRBJ1-1
CASTGPQGARNGYTF	TGTGCCAGTACCGGGCCACAGGGGGCTCGTAATGGCTACACCTTC	TRBD1	TRBV19	-	TRBJ1-2
CASSYEGGEQFF	TGTGCCAGCAGTTACGAGGGTGGTGAGCAGTTCTTC	-	TRBV6-6	-	TRBJ2-1
CASSLGAGGSNEKLFF	TGTGCCAGCAGCTTGGGGGCCGGAGGTTCTAATGAAAAACTGTTTTTT	-	TRBV5-4	once	TRBJ1-4
CASSLIPVNTGELFF	TGTGCCAGCAGTTTAATACCAGTGAACACCGGGGAGCTGTTTTTT	-	TRBV27	-	TRBJ2-2
CASSITDRVETQYF	TGTGCCAGTAGTATAACGGACAGGGTAGAGACCCAGTACTTC	TRBD1	TRBV19	-	TRBJ2-5
CASSLAQGASNQPQHF	TGTGCCAGCAGCTTAGCGCAGGGGGCGAGCAATCAGCCCCAGCATTTT	TRBD1	TRBV7-8	-	TRBJ1-5
CATSREVRAEAFF	TGTGCCACCAGCAGAGAAGTCCGGGCTGAAGCTTTCTTT	-	TRBV15	-	TRBJ1-1
CASSEASGLGNQPQHF	TGTGCCAGCAGTGAAGCGTCCGGGTTAGGCAATCAGCCCCAGCATTTT	-	TRBV2	-	TRBJ1-5
CASSLRGSRSYNEQFF	TGTGCCAGCAGCTTGAGGGGAAGTAGGTCCTACAATGAGCAGTTCTTC	-	TRBV5-5	-	TRBJ2-1
CASSYSLEGLDTGELFF	TGTGCCAGCAGTTACTCGTTAGAGGGATTGGACACCGGGGAGCTGTTTTTT	-	TRBV6-2/TRBV6-3	-	TRBJ2-2
CATEEVAGSYEQYF	TGTGCCACCGAGGAAGTAGCGGGGTCCTACGAGCAGTACTTC	TRBD2	TRBV19	-	TRBJ2-7
CASTGGVGYTF	TGTGCCAGTACAGGGGGCGTTGGCTACACCTTC	TRBD1	TRBV19	-	TRBJ1-2
CSVVAGGTNEKLFF	TGCAGCGTTGTAGCAGGGGGAACTAATGAAAAACTGTTTTTT	TRBD1	TRBV29-1	-	TRBJ1-4
CASSGTRGGEIGNQPQHF	TGTGCCAGCAGTGGGACCCGAGGGGGCGAAATTGGCAATCAGCCCCAGCATTTT	TRBD1	TRBV6-1	-	TRBJ1-5
CASRTSGGALDTQYF	TGCGCCAGCAGGACTAGCGGGGGGGCCTTAGATACGCAGTATTTT	TRBD2	TRBV10-1	-	TRBJ2-3
CASSSLVGLTNYGYTF	TGTGCCAGCAGTTCCCTAGTGGGGCTCACTAACTATGGCTACACCTTC	-	TRBV27	-	TRBJ1-2
CASSPRGANYEQYF	TGTGCCAGCAGCCCCCGGGGGGCAAACTACGAGCAGTACTTC	-	TRBV11-3	-	TRBJ2-7
CASSVRDRDQPQHF	TGTGCCAGTAGTGTCAGGGACAGGGATCAGCCCCAGCATTTT	TRBD1	TRBV19	-	TRBJ1-5
CASSPGAGGLDTIYF	TGTGCCAGCAGCCCAGGCGCAGGGGGCCTGGACACCATATATTTT	TRBD1	TRBV3-1/TRBV3-2	-	TRBJ1-3
CASTPQGLGETQYF	TGTGCCAGTACTCCTCAGGGGTTGGGAGAGACCCAGTACTTC	-	TRBV19	-	TRBJ2-5
CASSLPSGGRHEQYF	TGTGCCAGCAGTTTACCTAGCGGGGGTCGGCACGAGCAGTACTTC	TRBD2	TRBV28	-	TRBJ2-7
CATSIDKNTEAFF	TGTGCCACCAGCATAGACAAGAACACTGAAGCTTTCTTT	-	TRBV15	-	TRBJ1-1
CASSYGQGEKLFF	TGTGCCAGCAGTTATGGCCAGGGTGAAAAACTGTTTTTT	-	TRBV6-5	-	TRBJ1-4
CASSRQILNEQYF	TGTGCCAGCAGCCGCCAGATCTTGAACGAGCAGTACTTC	-	TRBV5-5	-	TRBJ2-7
CASSLQGNNYGYTF	TGCGCCAGCAGCTTGCAGGGGAATAACTATGGCTACACCTTC	-	TRBV5-1	-	TRBJ1-2
CASSLGGGYEQYF	TGTGCCAGCAGCTTGGGGGGAGGATACGAGCAGTACTTC	-	TRBV11-3	-	TRBJ2-7
CASSPNLTGQPQHF	TGTGCCAGCAGCCCCAACTTGACAGGCCAGCCCCAGCATTTT	-	TRBV7-9	-	TRBJ1-5